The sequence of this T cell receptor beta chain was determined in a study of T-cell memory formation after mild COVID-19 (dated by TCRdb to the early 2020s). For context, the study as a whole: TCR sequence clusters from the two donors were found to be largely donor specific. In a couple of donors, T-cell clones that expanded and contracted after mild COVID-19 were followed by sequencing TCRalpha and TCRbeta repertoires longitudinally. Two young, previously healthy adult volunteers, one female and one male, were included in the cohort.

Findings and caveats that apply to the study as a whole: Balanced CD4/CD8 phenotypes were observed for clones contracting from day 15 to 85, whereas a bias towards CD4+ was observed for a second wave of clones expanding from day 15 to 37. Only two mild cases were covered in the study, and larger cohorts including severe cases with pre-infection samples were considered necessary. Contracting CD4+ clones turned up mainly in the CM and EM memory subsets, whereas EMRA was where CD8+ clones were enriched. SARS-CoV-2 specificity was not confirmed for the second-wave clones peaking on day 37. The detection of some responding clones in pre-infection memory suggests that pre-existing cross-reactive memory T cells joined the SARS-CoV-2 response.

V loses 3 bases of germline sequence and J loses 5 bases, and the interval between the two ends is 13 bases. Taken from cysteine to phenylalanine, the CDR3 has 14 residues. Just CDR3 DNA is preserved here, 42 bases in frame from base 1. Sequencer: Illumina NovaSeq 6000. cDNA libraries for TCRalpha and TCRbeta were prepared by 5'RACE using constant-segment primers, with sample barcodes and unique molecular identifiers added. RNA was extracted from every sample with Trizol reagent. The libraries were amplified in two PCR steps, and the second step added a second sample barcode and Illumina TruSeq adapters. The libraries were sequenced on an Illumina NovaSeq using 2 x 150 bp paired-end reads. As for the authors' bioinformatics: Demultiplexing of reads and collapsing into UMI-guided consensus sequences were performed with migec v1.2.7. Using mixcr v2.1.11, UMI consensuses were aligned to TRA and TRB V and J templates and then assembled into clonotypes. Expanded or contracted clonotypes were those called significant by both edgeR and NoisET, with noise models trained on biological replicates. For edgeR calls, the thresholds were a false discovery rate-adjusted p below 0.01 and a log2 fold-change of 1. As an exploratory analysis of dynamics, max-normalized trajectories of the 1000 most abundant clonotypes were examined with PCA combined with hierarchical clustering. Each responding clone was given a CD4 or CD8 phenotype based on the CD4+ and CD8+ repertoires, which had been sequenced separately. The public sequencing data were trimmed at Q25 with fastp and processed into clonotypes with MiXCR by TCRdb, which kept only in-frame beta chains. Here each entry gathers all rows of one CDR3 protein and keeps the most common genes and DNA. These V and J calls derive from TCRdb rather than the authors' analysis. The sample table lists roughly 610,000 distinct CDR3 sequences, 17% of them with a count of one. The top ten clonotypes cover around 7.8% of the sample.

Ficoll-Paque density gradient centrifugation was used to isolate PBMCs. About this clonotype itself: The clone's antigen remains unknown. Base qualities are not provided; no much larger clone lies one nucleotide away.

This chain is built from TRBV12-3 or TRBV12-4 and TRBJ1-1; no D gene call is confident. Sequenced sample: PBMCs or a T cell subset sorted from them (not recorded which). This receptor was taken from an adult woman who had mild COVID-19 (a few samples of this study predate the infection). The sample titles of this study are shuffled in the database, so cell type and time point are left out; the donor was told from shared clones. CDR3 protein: CASSLGRSLTEAFF. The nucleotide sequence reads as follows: TGTGCCAGCAGTTTGGGCAGGTCGTTAACTGAAGCTTTCTTT.